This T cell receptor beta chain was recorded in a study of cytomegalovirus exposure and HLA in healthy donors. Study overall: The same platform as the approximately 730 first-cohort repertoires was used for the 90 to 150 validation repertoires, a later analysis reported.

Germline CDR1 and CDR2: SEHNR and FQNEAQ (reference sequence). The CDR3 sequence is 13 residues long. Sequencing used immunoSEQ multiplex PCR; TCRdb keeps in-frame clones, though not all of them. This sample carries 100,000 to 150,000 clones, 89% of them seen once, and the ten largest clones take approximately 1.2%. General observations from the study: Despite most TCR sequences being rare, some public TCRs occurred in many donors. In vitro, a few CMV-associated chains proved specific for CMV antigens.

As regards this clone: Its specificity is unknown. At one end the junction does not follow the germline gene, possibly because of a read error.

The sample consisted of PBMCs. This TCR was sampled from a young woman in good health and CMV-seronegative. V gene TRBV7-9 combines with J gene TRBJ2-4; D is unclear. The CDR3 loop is CASSHALGQRTTF. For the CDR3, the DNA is TGTGCCAGCAGCCATGCGCTGGGTCAGCGAACTACGTTC.